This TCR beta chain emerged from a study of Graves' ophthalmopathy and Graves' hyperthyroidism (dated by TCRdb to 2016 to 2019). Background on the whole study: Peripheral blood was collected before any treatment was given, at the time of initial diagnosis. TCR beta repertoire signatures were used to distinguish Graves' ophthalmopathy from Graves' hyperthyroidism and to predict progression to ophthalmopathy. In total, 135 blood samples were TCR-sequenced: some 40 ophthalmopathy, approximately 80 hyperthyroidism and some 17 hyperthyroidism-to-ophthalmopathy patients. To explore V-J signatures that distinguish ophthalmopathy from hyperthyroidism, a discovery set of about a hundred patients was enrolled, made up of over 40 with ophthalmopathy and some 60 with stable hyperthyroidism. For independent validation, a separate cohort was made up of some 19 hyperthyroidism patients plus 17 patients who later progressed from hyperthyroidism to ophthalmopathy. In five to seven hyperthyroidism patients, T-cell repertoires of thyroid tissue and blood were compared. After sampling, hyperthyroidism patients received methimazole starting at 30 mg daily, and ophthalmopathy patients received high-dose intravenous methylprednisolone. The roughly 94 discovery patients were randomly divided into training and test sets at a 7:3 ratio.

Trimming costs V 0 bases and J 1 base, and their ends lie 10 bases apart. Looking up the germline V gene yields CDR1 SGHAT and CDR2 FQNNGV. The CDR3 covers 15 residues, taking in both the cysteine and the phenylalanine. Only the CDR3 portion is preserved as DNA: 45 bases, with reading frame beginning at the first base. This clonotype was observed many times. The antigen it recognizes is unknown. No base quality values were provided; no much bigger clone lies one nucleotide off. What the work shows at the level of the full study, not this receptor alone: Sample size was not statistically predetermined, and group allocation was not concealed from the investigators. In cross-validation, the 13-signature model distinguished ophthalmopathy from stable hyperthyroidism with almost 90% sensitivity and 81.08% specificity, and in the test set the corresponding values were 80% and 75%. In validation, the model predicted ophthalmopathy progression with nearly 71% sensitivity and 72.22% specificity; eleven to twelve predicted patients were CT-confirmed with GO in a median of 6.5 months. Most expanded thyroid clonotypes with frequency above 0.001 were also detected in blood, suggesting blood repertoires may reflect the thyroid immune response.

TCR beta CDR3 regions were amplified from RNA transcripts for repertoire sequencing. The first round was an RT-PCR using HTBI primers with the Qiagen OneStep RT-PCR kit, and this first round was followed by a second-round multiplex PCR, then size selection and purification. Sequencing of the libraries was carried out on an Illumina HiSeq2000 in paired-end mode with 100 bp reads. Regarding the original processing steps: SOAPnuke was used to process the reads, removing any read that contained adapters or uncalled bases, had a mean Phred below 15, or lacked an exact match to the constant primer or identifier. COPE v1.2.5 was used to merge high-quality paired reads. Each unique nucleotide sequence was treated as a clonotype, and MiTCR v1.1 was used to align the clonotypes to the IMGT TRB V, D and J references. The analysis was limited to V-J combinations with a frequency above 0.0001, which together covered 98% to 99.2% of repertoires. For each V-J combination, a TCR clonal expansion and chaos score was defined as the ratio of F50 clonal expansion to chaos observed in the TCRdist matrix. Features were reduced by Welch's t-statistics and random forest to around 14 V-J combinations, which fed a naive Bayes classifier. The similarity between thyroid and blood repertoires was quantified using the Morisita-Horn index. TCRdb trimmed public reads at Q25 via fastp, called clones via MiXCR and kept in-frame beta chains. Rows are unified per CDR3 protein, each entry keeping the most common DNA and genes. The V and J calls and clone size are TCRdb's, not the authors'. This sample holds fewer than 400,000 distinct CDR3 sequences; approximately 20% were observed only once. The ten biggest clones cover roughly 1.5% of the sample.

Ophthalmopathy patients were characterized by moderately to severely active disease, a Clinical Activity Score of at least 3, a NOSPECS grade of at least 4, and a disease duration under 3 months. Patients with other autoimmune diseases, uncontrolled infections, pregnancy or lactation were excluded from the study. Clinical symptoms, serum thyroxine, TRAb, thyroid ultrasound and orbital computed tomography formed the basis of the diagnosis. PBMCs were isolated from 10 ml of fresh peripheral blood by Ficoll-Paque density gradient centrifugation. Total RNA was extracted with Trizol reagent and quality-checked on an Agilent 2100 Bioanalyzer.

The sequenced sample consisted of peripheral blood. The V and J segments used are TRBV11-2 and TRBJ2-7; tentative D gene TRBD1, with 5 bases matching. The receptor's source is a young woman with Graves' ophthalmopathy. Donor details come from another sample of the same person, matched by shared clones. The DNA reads TGTGCCAGCAGCTTAGACAGGGTGGGATCCTACGAGCAGTACTTC. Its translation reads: CASSLDRVGSYEQYF.